This TCR beta chain derives from a study of patients and donors after allogeneic stem cell transplantation. Only a few counts were recorded for this clonotype. MiXCR, applied by TCRdb to the RT-PCR reads, yields one record per CDR3 protein. The sample records approximately 60,000 distinct CDR3 sequences, 13% being singletons. The CDR3 length is 13 residues. V was pared by 7 bases and J by 5 bases, with 11 bases between. The V gene's germline CDR1 is MRHNA and CDR2 SNTAGT. The genes are TRBV6-4 and TRBJ2-2; D is unclear. The origin of this receptor is a human donor who was either an allogeneic HSCT recipient or a stem cell or donor lymphocyte infusion donor (not recorded which). It is not recorded whose cells these are; they may come from a transplant donor. Sequencing was done on a sample of blood, either unsorted or a sorted T cell fraction (not recorded which). The CDR3 sequence is CASMPLGTGELFF. The CDR3 DNA follows: TGTGCCAGCATGCCCCTTGGGACCGGGGAGCTGTTTTTT.